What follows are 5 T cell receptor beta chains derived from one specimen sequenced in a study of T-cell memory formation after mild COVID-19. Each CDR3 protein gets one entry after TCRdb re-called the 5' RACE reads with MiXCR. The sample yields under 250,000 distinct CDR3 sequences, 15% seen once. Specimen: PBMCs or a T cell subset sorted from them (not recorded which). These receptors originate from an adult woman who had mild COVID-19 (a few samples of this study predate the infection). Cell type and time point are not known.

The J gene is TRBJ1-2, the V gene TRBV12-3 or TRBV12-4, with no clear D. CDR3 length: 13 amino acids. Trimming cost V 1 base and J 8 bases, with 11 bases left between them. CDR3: CASSLETMAGYTF. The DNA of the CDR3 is TGTGCCAGCAGTTTAGAGACCATGGCAGGCTACACCTTC.

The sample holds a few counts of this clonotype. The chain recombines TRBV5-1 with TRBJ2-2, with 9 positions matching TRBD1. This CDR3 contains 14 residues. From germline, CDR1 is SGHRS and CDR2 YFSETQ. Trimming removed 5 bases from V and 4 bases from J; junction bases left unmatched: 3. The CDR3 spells CASRQGAGTGELFF. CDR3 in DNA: TGCGCCAGCAGACAGGGGGCCGGCACCGGGGAGCTGTTTTTT.

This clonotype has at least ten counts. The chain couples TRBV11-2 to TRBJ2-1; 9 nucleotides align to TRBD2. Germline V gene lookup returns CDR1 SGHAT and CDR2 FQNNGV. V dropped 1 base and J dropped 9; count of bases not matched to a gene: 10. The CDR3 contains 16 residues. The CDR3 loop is CASSLGIRSGGPEQFF. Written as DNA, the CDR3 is TGTGCCAGCAGCTTAGGGATCCGCAGCGGGGGGCCTGAGCAGTTCTTC.

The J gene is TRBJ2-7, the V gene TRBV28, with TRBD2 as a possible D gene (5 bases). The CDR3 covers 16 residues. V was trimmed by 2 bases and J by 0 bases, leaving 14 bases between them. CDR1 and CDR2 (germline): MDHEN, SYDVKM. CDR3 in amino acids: CASSLRTRTVSYEQYF. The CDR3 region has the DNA TGTGCCAGCAGTTTACGGACTCGGACTGTCTCCTACGAGCAGTACTTC.

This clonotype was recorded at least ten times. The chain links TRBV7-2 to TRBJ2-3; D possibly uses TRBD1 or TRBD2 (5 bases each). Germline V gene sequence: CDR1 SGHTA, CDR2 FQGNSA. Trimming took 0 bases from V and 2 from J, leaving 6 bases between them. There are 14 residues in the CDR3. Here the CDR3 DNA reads TGTGCCAGCAGCTTAGCGGGGGACACAGATACGCAGTATTTT. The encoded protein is CASSLAGDTDTQYF.